This passage covers 32 T cell receptor beta chains from one sample sequenced in a study of Ad26.COV2.S vaccination and SARS-CoV-2 variants. The sample's treatment: roughly 19 received Ad26.COV2.S at low or high dose, single or two shots; 5 received placebo; per-sample allocation not given. Sampling occurred on day 63 after the first vaccine or placebo injection. TCRdb's copy holds only in-frame clones and misses some; the assay was immunoSEQ multiplex PCR. Here the sample spans fewer than 500,000 clones, 89% being singletons. Sequences were derived from peripheral blood, sampled in a trial of Ad26.COV2.S vaccine versus placebo. Receptors were obtained from a person aged 18-60 years who received the Ad26.COV2.S COVID-19 vaccine or a placebo.

The chain uses TRBV5-4 and TRBJ2-5; D not certain. This CDR3 has 15 amino acids. CDR1 is SGHNT, CDR2 YYREEE, per germline (reference sequence). With 3 bases removed from V and 4 bases from J, the gap between germline ends came to 16 bases. Here the CDR3 DNA reads TGTGCCAGCAGCTACCGCGTTGTCGGTCGAGAGACCCAGTACTTC. Residues: CASSYRVVGRETQYF.

This chain joins TRBV27 and TRBJ1-6; 8 bases agree with TRBD1. CDR3 length: 16 residues. Trimming removed 5 bases from V and 10 bases from J; junction bases left unmatched: 13. CDR1 is MNHEY, CDR2 SMNVEV, per germline (reference sequence). CDR3 in amino acids: CASSLISDRGYSPLHF. The CDR3 DNA is TGTGCCAGCAGTCTAATCTCTGACAGGGGATACTCACCCCTCCACTTT.

A few counts support this clone. The rearrangement links TRBV7-2 to TRBJ1-3; TRBD1 might be the D (6 bases). The CDR3 sequence is 13 residues long. Trimming stripped 2 bases from V and 6 bases from J, with 8 bases between. Germline CDR1 reads SGHTA; CDR2 reads FQGNSA. The CDR3, as DNA: TGTGCCAGCAGCTTAAACAGGGCAAACACCATATATTTT. Residues: CASSLNRANTIYF. The full variable domain, completed using reference TRBV7-2 and TRBJ1-3, is GAGVSQSPSNKVTEKGKDVELRCDPISGHTALYWYRQSLGQGLEFLIYFQGNSAPDKSGLPSDRFSAERTGGSVSTLTIQRTQQEDSAVYLCASSLNRANTIYFGEGSWLTVV.

The chain uses TRBV7-2 and TRBJ1-5; D perhaps matches TRBD1 (5 bases). Germline CDR1 is SGHTA and CDR2 is FQGNSA. The CDR3 is made up of 16 amino acids. V lost 1 base and J 7 bases, leaving 17 bases between the germline ends. CDR3 DNA sequence: TGTGCCAGCAGCTTAGTTTCAGCAGGGTTGGGCCAGCCCCAGCATTTT. This encodes CASSLVSAGLGQPQHF.

This chain joins TRBV27 and TRBJ2-7; TRBD2 matches at 10 bases. The CDR3 consists of 13 residues. Germline V CDR1 and CDR2: MNHEY, SMNVEV (reference sequence). The J segment lost 4 bases and the V segment lost 6 bases, leaving 3 bases of the junction unmatched. CDR3 DNA: TGTGCCAGCAGCCGGACTAGCGGTTACGAGCAGTACGTC. It codes for CASSRTSGYEQYV.

This chain joins TRBV5-1 and TRBJ2-7; possibly TRBD1 for D (6 bases). The CDR3 runs to 14 residues. V was trimmed by 0 bases and J by 3 bases, leaving 10 bases between them. Germline V lookup: CDR1 SGHRS, CDR2 YFSETQ. The CDR3 protein is CASSLVGQSYEQYF. The CDR3 bases are TGCGCCAGCAGCTTGGTAGGACAGAGCTACGAGCAGTACTTC. The full variable domain, with the rest looked up from reference TRBV5-1 and TRBJ2-7, is KAGVTQTPRYLIKTRGQQVTLSCSPISGHRSVSWYQQTPGQGLQFLFEYFSETQRNKGNFPGRFSGRQFSNSRSEMNVSTLELGDSALYLCASSLVGQSYEQYFGPGTRLTVT.

In DNA, the CDR3 is TGTGCCAGCAGCTCCCAGGGAGGTATTAGGGCTTTCTTT. This gives the protein CASSSQGGIRAFF. The rearrangement links TRBV7-2 to TRBJ1-1, with D possibly being TRBD1 (5 bases). Germline CDR1 reads SGHTA; CDR2 reads FQGNSA. The CDR3 is made up of 13 amino acids. Trimming removed 4 bases at V and 11 bases at J, with 17 bases between.

Only one count was recorded for this clone. The chain has TRBV13 and TRBJ2-3; no reliable D call. The CDR3 totals 15 residues. Germline lookup yields CDR1 PRHDT and CDR2 FYEKMQ (reference sequence). V was trimmed by 0 bases and J by 2 bases, leaving 9 bases between them. The DNA for the CDR3 is TGTGCCAGCAGCTTAGGCCGTGCGGCCACAGATACGCAGTATTTT. This translates into CASSLGRAATDTQYF.

The rearrangement links TRBV24-1 to TRBJ2-1; perhaps D is TRBD1 or TRBD2 (5 bases each). CDR1 is KGHDR and CDR2 is SFDVKD in the germline V gene. V lost 5 bases, J lost 8 bases, and 18 bases lay in between. The CDR3 runs 15 residues. CDR3 coding DNA: TGTGCCACCAGTGGCCCCGGGACGGAAAGCCATGAGCAGTTCTTC. Translation gives CATSGPGTESHEQFF.

In nucleotides, the CDR3 is TGTGCCAGCAGTTTATCAGGGTTGGGTGAAGCTTTCTTT. Its translation: CASSLSGLGEAFF. The rearrangement uses TRBV28 and TRBJ1-1, with D perhaps matching TRBD1 (5 bases). The CDR3 is made up of 13 amino acids. Germline-derived CDR1 and CDR2 are MDHEN and SYDVKM. Between the trimmed V and J ends, which lost 1 base and 7 bases, there was a span of 10 bases.

V gene TRBV29-1 combines with J gene TRBJ2-5; the D gene could be TRBD1 or TRBD2 (5 bases each). This CDR3 region has 13 residues. Germline values: CDR1 SQVTM, CDR2 ANQGSEA. The V end was cut by 4 bases, the J end by 5 bases, with 14 bases between. The CDR3, as DNA: TGCAGCGTTGGACAGCCGCGAGGGGAGACCCAGTACTTC. Its translation: CSVGQPRGETQYF.

V is TRBV5-1 and J is TRBJ1-4, with D possibly matching TRBD1 (5 bases). Germline lookup yields CDR1 SGHRS and CDR2 YFSETQ. With 0 bases removed from V and 8 bases from J, the gap between germline ends came to 11 bases. The CDR3 has 14 residues. The CDR3 nucleotides are TGCGCCAGCAGCTTGGAGGGGTACAAGGAAAAACTGTTTTTT. Translation gives CASSLEGYKEKLFF. The variable domain in full, completed from reference TRBV5-1 and TRBJ1-4, reads KAGVTQTPRYLIKTRGQQVTLSCSPISGHRSVSWYQQTPGQGLQFLFEYFSETQRNKGNFPGRFSGRQFSNSRSEMNVSTLELGDSALYLCASSLEGYKEKLFFGSGTQLSVL.

The genes are TRBV28 and TRBJ1-5, with D unresolved. V was clipped by 6 bases and J by 5 bases, with 8 bases between them. From germline, CDR1 is MDHEN and CDR2 SYDVKM. This CDR3 spans 12 amino acids. The CDR3 reads CASSTEYQPQHF. CDR3 coding DNA: TGTGCCAGCAGCACCGAGTATCAGCCCCAGCATTTT.

The chain carries TRBV7-2 and TRBJ1-3; possibly TRBD1 for D (5 bases). Germline assignment: CDR1 SGHTA and CDR2 FQGNSA. The length of the CDR3 is 15 residues. V was trimmed by 5 bases and J by 3 bases, leaving 14 bases between them. CDR3 nucleotide sequence: TGTGCCAGCAGCCCTTCCCCAGGGTTTGGAAACACCATATATTTT. Amino acid sequence: CASSPSPGFGNTIYF.

The chain joins TRBV7-2 to TRBJ1-5; D unresolved. The CDR3 sequence is 13 residues long. Trimming stripped 3 bases from V and 5 bases from J, with 8 bases between. Germline CDR1 reads SGHTA; CDR2 reads FQGNSA. Here the CDR3 DNA reads TGTGCCAGCAGCTTTGCGAGAGATCAGCCCCAGCATTTT. Protein product: CASSFARDQPQHF.

The chain carries TRBV7-9 and TRBJ1-2; possibly TRBD1 for D (5 bases). V was pared by 1 base and J by 4 bases, with 16 bases between. Per the germline V gene, CDR1 is SEHNR and CDR2 is FQNEAQ (reference sequence). The CDR3 loop spans 16 amino acids. CDR3 sequence (DNA): TGTGCCAGCAGCTTAGGTCAGGGTGCTTTTGGCTATGGCTACACCTTC. It is translated as CASSLGQGAFGYGYTF.

The chain recombines TRBV3-1 (or the pseudogene TRBV3-2) with TRBJ2-2; D unclear. The CDR3 runs 17 residues. CDR1 LGHDT and CDR2 YNNKEL come from the germline V gene (reference sequence). Deletions cut 2 bases from V and 5 bases from J, with 18 bases between. The CDR3 sequence is CASSQRGGTLGTGELFF. CDR3 in DNA: TGTGCCAGCAGCCAAAGAGGCGGCACTTTAGGGACCGGGGAGCTGTTTTTT.

The chain links TRBV7-9 to TRBJ2-7; 10 bases match TRBD2. CDR1 is SEHNR and CDR2 is FQNEAQ in the germline V gene (reference sequence). With 4 bases clipped from V and 7 bases from J, the junction kept 10 bases outside the gene matches. The CDR3 loop spans 15 amino acids. The CDR3 nucleotides read TGTGCCAGCAGCTCGGGGACTAGCGATTGGGAAGAGCAGTACTTC. Its translation is CASSSGTSDWEEQYF.

V gene TRBV7-9 combines with J gene TRBJ2-3; D might be TRBD1 (5 bases). Per the germline V gene, CDR1 is SEHNR and CDR2 is FQNEAQ (reference sequence). This CDR3 has 14 residues. The V end lost 2 bases, the J end lost 2 bases, and 8 bases lay between the germline ends. CDR3 residues: CASSLSGYTDTQYF. The CDR3 coding sequence is TGTGCCAGCAGCTTATCAGGGTACACAGATACGCAGTATTTT.

This rearrangement joins TRBV27 to TRBJ1-1; perhaps TRBD1 as D (5 bases). The CDR3 sequence is 13 residues long. CDR1 is MNHEY, CDR2 SMNVEV, per germline (reference sequence). The V end was cut by 3 bases, the J end by 1 base, with 6 bases between. CDR3 sequence reads: CASSFQGNTEAFF. The CDR3 region has the DNA TGTGCCAGCAGTTTTCAGGGGAACACTGAAGCTTTCTTT.

The V call is TRBV28, the J call TRBJ1-1; 9 bases match TRBD1. J gave up 10 bases and V 2 bases, and 8 bases lay outside the gene matches. The germline CDR1 and CDR2 sequences are MDHEN and SYDVKM. The CDR3 is made up of 14 amino acids. CDR3 sequence (DNA): TGTGCCAGCAGTTTACCCGGGACAGGGCCACGAGCTTTCTTT. This encodes CASSLPGTGPRAFF.

Only one count was recorded for this clone. J is TRBJ2-3 and V is TRBV5-1; TRBD2 aligns across 7 bases. Per the germline V gene, CDR1 is SGHRS and CDR2 is YFSETQ. The CDR3 consists of 15 residues. Trimming took 2 bases from V and 5 from J; bases not matched to a gene: 8. The CDR3 DNA sequence: TGCGCCAGCAGCTTTGGTCGGGGGGATGGAGATACGCAGTATTTT. Its protein is CASSFGRGDGDTQYF.

The CDR3 protein is CASSPILSGANVLTF. CDR3 coding DNA: TGTGCCAGCAGCCCGATCCTATCTGGGGCCAACGTCCTGACTTTC. This chain uses TRBV2 with TRBJ2-6, with unresolved D. Trimming pared 6 bases from V and 1 base from J, leaving 10 bases between. The length of the CDR3 is 15 residues. Germline-derived CDR1 and CDR2 are SNHLY and FYNNEI.

A word on this clone: This sample includes further DNA sequences coding for the same CDR3. V is TRBV28 and J is TRBJ2-7; D remains unclear. Trimming shortened V by 5 bases and J by 3 bases, and 8 bases separated the two germline ends. Germline V gene lookup returns CDR1 MDHEN and CDR2 SYDVKM. CDR3 size: 12 residues. This chain's CDR3 is CASSLLGYEQYF. CDR3 nucleotides: TGTGCCAGCAGTCTCCTTGGCTACGAGCAGTACTTC.

This clone was recorded a few times. The gene calls are TRBV5-8 and TRBJ2-1; the D is unclear. Germline CDR1 reads SGHTS; CDR2 reads YDEGEE. This CDR3 spans 13 amino acids. Between the trimmed V and J ends, which lost 5 bases and 2 bases, there was a span of 8 bases. CDR3 sequence (DNA): TGTGCCAGCAGGAGGCTTACCTACAATGAGCAGTTCTTC. Translated, it gives CASRRLTYNEQFF. Full variable domain (rest looked up from reference TRBV5-8 and TRBJ2-1): EAGVTQSPTHLIKTRGQQATLRCSPISGHTSVYWYQQALGLGLQFLLWYDEGEERNRGNFPPRFSGRQFPNYSSELNVNALELEDSALYLCASRRLTYNEQFFGPGTRLTVL.

This sequence joins TRBV6-2 or TRBV6-3 and TRBJ2-1; D not resolved. The CDR3 totals 13 residues. Germline V gene sequence: CDR1 MNHEY, CDR2 SVGEGT. The ends were cut back, 3 bases at V and 3 bases at J, with 6 bases in the middle. The CDR3 protein is CASSYDHYNEQFF. The CDR3 nucleotides read TGTGCCAGCAGTTATGACCACTACAATGAGCAGTTCTTC.

J is TRBJ2-5 and V is TRBV29-1; 10 bases agree with TRBD1. After removal of 5 bases from V and 6 bases from J, the junction contained 9 bases not matched to a gene. Germline assignment: CDR1 SQVTM and CDR2 ANQGSEA. This CDR3 has 14 residues. In DNA form, the CDR3 reads TGCAGCGTTCCGCGGGACAGGGGTTGGCAGACCCAGTACTTC. Translation gives CSVPRDRGWQTQYF.

The V gene is TRBV5-4, the J gene TRBJ2-5; 8 positions match TRBD1. From germline, CDR1 is SGHNT and CDR2 YYREEE (reference sequence). This CDR3 has 14 amino acids. The J segment lost 4 bases and the V segment lost 4 bases, leaving 6 bases of the junction unmatched. The CDR3 loop is CASSKGQGRETQYF. The CDR3 DNA sequence: TGTGCCAGCAGCAAAGGACAGGGAAGAGAGACCCAGTACTTC.

The chain has TRBV18 and TRBJ1-1; a possible D gene is TRBD1 (5 bases). Trimming cost V 6 bases and J 3 bases, with 14 bases left between them. The V gene's germline CDR1 is KGHSH and CDR2 LQKENI. This CDR3 spans 14 amino acids. The chain's CDR3 is CASSPQGADTEAFF. CDR3 in DNA: TGTGCCAGCTCGCCCCAAGGGGCGGACACTGAAGCTTTCTTT.

The rearrangement links TRBV11-3 to TRBJ1-1; TRBD1 matches at 8 bases. The germline CDR1 and CDR2 sequences are SGHNT and YENEEA. V was pared by 6 bases and J by 7 bases, with 10 bases of the junction left unmatched. The CDR3 runs to 14 residues. In nucleotides, the CDR3 is TGTGCCAGCAGTTCCCCCGCTGGGACAGGTGAAGCTTTCTTT. This codes for CASSSPAGTGEAFF.

The J gene is TRBJ1-1, the V gene TRBV11-2, with D maybe TRBD1 (6 bases). Trimming stripped 1 base from V and 4 bases from J, with 16 bases between. The CDR3 extends over 16 amino acids. In germline, CDR1 is SGHAT, CDR2 FQNNGV. The CDR3 reads CASSLVGGRLGTEAFF. As DNA, the CDR3 is TGTGCCAGCAGCTTAGTCGGGGGCAGGTTAGGCACTGAAGCTTTCTTT.

This chain links TRBV3-1 (or the pseudogene TRBV3-2) with TRBJ1-6, with 7 positions matching TRBD1. This CDR3 is built from 15 residues. Trimming at V came to 1 base and at J to 8 bases, leaving 5 bases not matched to a gene. Per germline, CDR1 LGHDT and CDR2 YNNKEL (reference sequence). DNA for the CDR3: TGTGCCAGCAGCCAAGGACAGGGTTTAGATTCACCCCTCCACTTT. Translated, it gives CASSQGQGLDSPLHF.